The sequence of this T cell receptor (beta chain) was determined in a study of T cells in Graves' hyperthyroidism and ophthalmopathy. Notes on the study in general: Ophthalmopathy got predicted by the model a median approximately 6 months before its onset. In simple terms, a model built on 13 V-J features told ophthalmopathy apart from stable hyperthyroidism.

Trimming left V 0 bases short and J 3 bases short, with 15 bases between. The germline CDR1 and CDR2 sequences are DFQATT and SNEGSKA (reference sequence). CDR3 size: 15 residues. In its sample, this clonotype was seen a few times. Its antigen is undetermined. RNA transcripts yielded amplified TCR beta CDR3 regions. Initially, a first-round RT-PCR of the TCR CDR3 employed the HTBI primer set. MiXCR, applied by TCRdb to the multiplex PCR reads, yields one record per CDR3 protein. Of 600,000 or so distinct CDR3 sequences listed, 15% to 20% are singletons. This chain connects TRBV20-1 to TRBJ2-7, with a weak D call TRBD1 (8 bases). Input material: blood. This sequence originates from a woman aged 30 to 39 with Graves' hyperthyroidism. In nucleotides, the CDR3 is TGCAGTGCTAGAGATGGACAGGGAGGGGGCTACGAGCAGTACTTC. It yields the protein CSARDGQGGGYEQYF.